The 25 T cell receptor beta chains below come from one sample, sequenced in a study of OX40 agonist ivuxolimab in advanced cancers. Profiled with immunoSEQ multiplex PCR; TCRdb holds only in-frame clones, not every one. Found here are tens of thousands of clones, approximately 88% of them singletons; the top ten hold more than 2.5%. The sample here was CD4+ or CD8+ T cells sorted from blood, taken in a trial of the OX40 agonist ivuxolimab. The receptor source for this set is an adult with an advanced solid tumor such as melanoma, head and neck, liver or kidney cancer.

The chain carries TRBV5-4 and TRBJ1-4; TRBD1 agrees at 8 bases. CDR3 length: 17 residues. Germline V lookup: CDR1 SGHNT, CDR2 YYREEE (reference sequence). J gave up 4 bases and V 0 bases, and 8 bases lay outside the gene matches. CDR3 nucleotide sequence: TGTGCCAGCAGCTTGGGCCCAGGGGGCGAGGTTAATGAAAAACTGTTTTTT. Its protein is CASSLGPGGEVNEKLFF.

The chain recombines TRBV10-3 with TRBJ2-3, with 8 bases that match TRBD2. Germline trimming cut 0 bases from V and 2 bases from J; bases unmatched to any gene: 4. This CDR3 is 16 amino acids long. Germline CDR1 reads ENHRY; CDR2 reads SYGVKD. CDR3 nucleotide sequence: TGTGCCATCAGTGAGTCAGGCGGGGGGACCACAGATACGCAGTATTTT. Its translation: CAISESGGGTTDTQYF.

This chain uses TRBV6-6 with TRBJ1-5; no clear D gene. CDR3 length: 15 residues. The germline V gene encodes CDR1 MNHNY and CDR2 SVGAGI (reference sequence). Deletions cut 6 bases from V and 6 bases from J, with 18 bases between. The CDR3 here is CASRPSGGEAQPQHF. DNA of the CDR3: TGTGCCAGCAGACCCTCGGGTGGGGAGGCTCAGCCCCAGCATTTT.

The chain couples TRBV9 to TRBJ1-5; 7 bases map to TRBD1. The CDR3 spans 15 residues. The J segment lost 3 bases and the V segment lost 3 bases, leaving 6 bases of the junction unmatched. Germline CDR1 is SGDLS and CDR2 is YYNGEE. This CDR3 reads CASSAGGTVNQPQHF. In nucleotides, the CDR3 is TGTGCCAGCAGCGCAGGGGGGACAGTCAATCAGCCCCAGCATTTT. The full variable domain, its missing parts supplied by reference TRBV9 and TRBJ1-5, is DSGVTQTPKHLITATGQRVTLRCSPRSGDLSVYWYQQSLDQGLQFLIQYYNGEERAKGNILERFSAQQFPDLHSELNLSSLELGDSALYFCASSAGGTVNQPQHFGDGTRLSIL.

This sequence joins TRBV5-1 and TRBJ2-2; maybe TRBD2 (5 bases). The CDR3 is 19 residues long. Trimming removed 4 bases from V and 1 base from J, with 23 bases in between. Germline values: CDR1 SGHRS, CDR2 YFSETQ. The CDR3 is CASSARARERVRNTGELFF. CDR3 bases: TGCGCCAGCAGCGCCCGGGCCCGGGAAAGGGTCCGGAACACCGGGGAGCTGTTTTTT. The whole variable domain, filled in from reference TRBV5-1 and TRBJ2-2, reads KAGVTQTPRYLIKTRGQQVTLSCSPISGHRSVSWYQQTPGQGLQFLFEYFSETQRNKGNFPGRFSGRQFSNSRSEMNVSTLELGDSALYLCASSARARERVRNTGELFFGEGSRLTVL.

CDR3 in amino acids: CASSAVGTEAFF. DNA of the CDR3: TGTGCCAGCAGTGCAGTGGGGACTGAAGCTTTCTTT. The chain recombines TRBV6-6 with TRBJ1-1; D is unclear. CDR3 length: 12 amino acids. The germline CDR1 and CDR2 sequences are MNHNY and SVGAGI (reference sequence). The germline V and J ends were trimmed by 5 bases and 5 bases, with 9 bases remaining between them.

The V gene is TRBV6-5, the J gene TRBJ2-7, with D maybe TRBD1 (6 bases). This CDR3 has 14 residues. Per the germline V gene, CDR1 is MNHEY and CDR2 is SVGAGI. V was shortened by 5 bases and J by 3 bases, with 14 bases between the two germline ends. DNA for the CDR3: TGTGCCAGCAGTGCCCTGACAGGCTTCTACGAGCAGTACTTC. This sequence encodes CASSALTGFYEQYF.

This clone appeared a few times. This chain links TRBV7-9 with TRBJ2-7, with 8 bases lining up with TRBD1. J lost 2 bases, V lost 1 base, and 1 base had no gene match. The CDR3 runs to 14 residues. The germline V gene encodes CDR1 SEHNR and CDR2 FQNEAQ (reference sequence). In DNA, the CDR3 is TGTGCCAGCAGCTTAGGGGGACAGGCCTACGAGCAGTACTTC. Encoded protein: CASSLGGQAYEQYF. The variable domain in full, completed from reference TRBV7-9 and TRBJ2-7, reads DTGVSQNPRHKITKRGQNVTFRCDPISEHNRLYWYRQTLGQGPEFLTYFQNEAQLEKSRLLSDRFSAERPKGSFSTLEIQRTEQGDSAMYLCASSLGGQAYEQYFGPGTRLTVT.

The chain combines TRBV4-1 with TRBJ2-5, with TRBD1 matching 8 bases. V trimming: 2 bases; J trimming: 1 base; junction bases outside the gene matches: 6. This CDR3 contains 16 residues. Germline loops: CDR1 MGHRA, CDR2 YSYEKL. CDR3 bases: TGCGCCAGCAGCCAATTCATAACAGGGGGCCAAGAGACCCAGTACTTC. Its translation is CASSQFITGGQETQYF.

The V gene is TRBV4-1, the J gene TRBJ1-6; D unclear. The CDR3 covers 13 residues. V shed 3 bases and J shed 11 bases, with 11 bases lying between them. Germline CDR1 is MGHRA and CDR2 is YSYEKL. CDR3 loop: CASSHQPVAPLHF. The CDR3 coding sequence is TGCGCCAGCAGCCACCAACCAGTGGCACCCCTCCACTTT.

The chain has TRBV29-1 and TRBJ2-4; D is perhaps TRBD1 (6 bases). The CDR3 loop spans 14 amino acids. The V gene's germline CDR1 is SQVTM and CDR2 ANQGSEA. Trimming pared 3 bases from V and 2 bases from J, leaving 11 bases between. The CDR3 coding sequence is TGCAGCGTTGATTCTGGACAGTCCAAAAACATTCAGTACTTC. Its protein is CSVDSGQSKNIQYF.

This clone appeared once. This chain joins TRBV6-4 and TRBJ2-2; 10 nucleotides agree with TRBD2. Losses at the gene ends were 6 bases for V and 3 bases for J; bases not matched to a gene: 16. This CDR3 comprises 19 residues. Germline V gene lookup returns CDR1 MRHNA and CDR2 SNTAGT. The CDR3 loop reads CASSPFRLAGELYTGELFF. The CDR3 nucleotides are TGTGCCAGCAGCCCGTTTCGGCTAGCGGGAGAGCTTTACACCGGGGAGCTGTTTTTT.

This sequence joins TRBV7-3 and TRBJ2-1; 11 nucleotides agree with TRBD2. This CDR3 is built from 14 residues. V lost 5 bases to trimming and J lost 10 bases; unmatched junction nucleotides: 7. CDR1 is SGHTA, CDR2 FQGTGA, per germline. CDR3: CASSLGLAGGEQFF. CDR3 DNA sequence: TGTGCCAGCAGCCTCGGGCTAGCGGGGGGAGAGCAGTTCTTC.

V is TRBV18 and J is TRBJ1-2; D may be TRBD1 (5 bases). The CDR3 has 14 amino acids. The germline V gene has CDR1 KGHSH and CDR2 LQKENI. V lost 3 bases, J lost 4 bases, and 12 bases lay in between. The CDR3 region has the DNA TGTGCCAGCTCACCCCGGGGCAAGGGCTATGGCTACACCTTC. This translates into CASSPRGKGYGYTF.

This clone is labeled medium-sized (0.01 to 0.1%). The DNA of the CDR3 is TGTGCCTGGAGTGCCAGGGGAGGGGAGCAGTACTTC. Translating gives CAWSARGGEQYF. The chain has TRBV30 and TRBJ2-7; D possibly corresponds to TRBD2 (7 bases). Trimming took 1 base from V and 7 from J, leaving 11 bases between them. The germline CDR1 and CDR2 sequences are GTSNPN and SVGIG (reference sequence). The CDR3 has 12 amino acids.

This rearrangement joins TRBV4-3 to TRBJ1-5, with D possibly being TRBD1 (5 bases). Germline loops: CDR1 LGHNA, CDR2 YSLEER. The V gene lost 1 base and the J gene lost 6 bases, with 10 bases spanning the gap. This CDR3 comprises 14 residues. CDR3 nucleotide sequence: TGCGCCAGCAGCCAAGGGATTCAGGGTCAGCCCCAGCATTTT. This codes for CASSQGIQGQPQHF.

V gene TRBV19 combines with J gene TRBJ2-5; 7 nucleotides line up with TRBD2. Matching the DNA end better, TRBJ2-7 makes the J call doubtful. Looked up from germline, CDR1 is LNHDA and CDR2 is SQIVND (reference sequence). The CDR3 is made up of 14 amino acids. The CDR3 here is CASSMTGGQFEQYF. The CDR3 DNA is TGTGCCAGTAGTATGACGGGAGGACAATTCGAGCAGTACTTC.

This chain uses TRBV13 with TRBJ1-1; a weak D match, TRBD1 (5 bases). The CDR3 length is 15 residues. Germline CDR1 is PRHDT and CDR2 is FYEKMQ (reference sequence). V lost 2 bases and J lost 4, with 14 bases in between. The CDR3 DNA reads TGTGCCAGCAGCTTAAAAGGGGCCCGGGGCACTGAAGCTTTCTTT. This sequence encodes CASSLKGARGTEAFF.

Remarks on this clone: This CDR3 is also generated by other DNA sequences in the sample. Here the CDR3 DNA reads TGTGCCATCAGTCCGGATAGCAATCAGCCCCAGCATTTT. It translates to CAISPDSNQPQHF. This rearrangement joins TRBV10-3 to TRBJ1-5; D gene unclear. The CDR3 has 13 residues. In germline, CDR1 is ENHRY, CDR2 SYGVKD. The V end lost 5 bases, the J end lost 0 bases, and 5 bases lay between the germline ends.

This rearrangement joins TRBV5-4 to TRBJ2-5, with D possibly being TRBD2 (6 bases). The V gene lost 5 bases and the J gene lost 1 base, with 9 bases spanning the gap. Germline V gene lookup returns CDR1 SGHNT and CDR2 YYREEE (reference sequence). The CDR3 length is 13 residues. CDR3 coding DNA: TGTGCCAGCAGTCGGGACTTCCAAGAGACCCAGTACTTC. It encodes CASSRDFQETQYF.

A note on this clone: The germline gene is not matched at one end of the junction; a read error may be the cause. The genes are TRBV6-6 and TRBJ1-4; D may be TRBD1 (5 bases). Germline CDR1 MNHNY, CDR2 SVGAGI (reference sequence). The CDR3 is 15 amino acids. The CDR3 DNA reads TGTGCCAGCAGTTACGGGGGGACTTTTAATGAAAAACTGTCTTTT. Its protein product is CASSYGGTFNEKLSF.

The chain is built from TRBV9 and TRBJ1-1; D not resolved. The CDR3 runs 13 residues. The V gene lost 4 bases and the J gene lost 1 base, with 8 bases spanning the gap. CDR1 is SGDLS and CDR2 is YYNGEE in the germline V gene. Here the CDR3 reads CASSRHQNTEAFF. As DNA, the CDR3 is TGTGCCAGCAGCAGACACCAGAACACTGAAGCTTTCTTT.

The V and J genes are TRBV2 and TRBJ2-3; 7 nucleotides agree with TRBD1. CDR1 and CDR2 (germline): SNHLY, FYNNEI. The CDR3 sequence is 14 residues long. V was pared by 4 bases and J by 4 bases, with 5 bases of the junction left unmatched. Here the CDR3 reads CASSVDRAADTQYF. CDR3 nucleotide sequence: TGTGCCAGCAGTGTCGACAGGGCGGCAGATACGCAGTATTTT.

The V gene is TRBV5-1, the J gene TRBJ2-3; D might be TRBD2 (5 bases). In germline, CDR1 is SGHRS, CDR2 YFSETQ. This CDR3 is 13 amino acids long. V lost 4 bases, J lost 0 bases, and 6 bases lay in between. The CDR3 DNA reads TGCGCCAGCAGCATAGCGAGCACAGATACGCAGTATTTT. Residues: CASSIASTDTQYF.

The V and J genes are TRBV21-1 and TRBJ2-3; the table's D call TRBD1 went unverified against the DNA. TRBV21-1 is assigned pseudogene status. The length of the CDR3 is 15 residues. The CDR3 spells CASILGQGASDTQYF. In nucleotides, the CDR3 is TGTGCCAGCATCTTGGGACAGGGGGCCTCAGATACGCAGTATTTT.